This T cell receptor (beta chain) was identified in a study of blood T cells in healthy people across ages. Findings and limits, study-wide: Those diversity estimates obtained from one million T cells were thought to be underestimates. It was the long-lived donors that had more naive CD4+ cells and higher diversity than aged donors. Getting older went along with TCR beta diversity per million T cells dropping roughly linearly.

The CDR3 has 15 amino acids. Germline CDR1 SGDLS, CDR2 YYNGEE. V gave up 3 bases and J gave up 4 bases, with 16 bases separating them. Next came a second PCR, run for about 7 to 12 cycles, which used a sample-barcoded 5' primer along with a J-beta primer mix. TCRdb processed the 5' RACE reads anew with MiXCR; each CDR3 protein has one entry. This table has about 1.1 million distinct CDR3 sequences, more than 30% appearing once. As to this clonotype: Its target is not known.

Sequenced material: blood. The receptor's source is a man aged 18 to 30 in good health. J is TRBJ1-2 and V is TRBV9, with D unclear. DNA for the CDR3: TGTGCCAGCAGCGCTAGTGAACGGGTCGCCTATGGCTACACCTTC. Translating gives CASSASERVAYGYTF.